This TCR beta chain was sequenced in a study of response to subunit inactivated influenza vaccine. Notes on the study in general: The authors suggested that few new T cells are recruited per seasonal influenza vaccination.

TCRdb called the RT-PCR reads again in MiXCR, with one record for every CDR3 protein. This table has roughly 500,000 distinct CDR3 sequences, over 25% appearing once. There are many counts of this clonotype. The antigen is undetermined. Between the trimmed V and J ends, which lost 5 bases and 4 bases, there was a span of 8 bases. This CDR3 has 12 residues. This chain joins TRBV12-3 or TRBV12-4 and TRBJ1-1; D unclear. The receptor comes from a man aged 45 to 65 who received an inactivated influenza vaccine. The material was CD4+ T cells sorted from PBMCs, obtained less than 6 days after vaccination. CDR3: CASSPVSTEAFF. The CDR3 DNA is TGTGCCAGCAGTCCGGTGAGCACTGAAGCTTTCTTT.